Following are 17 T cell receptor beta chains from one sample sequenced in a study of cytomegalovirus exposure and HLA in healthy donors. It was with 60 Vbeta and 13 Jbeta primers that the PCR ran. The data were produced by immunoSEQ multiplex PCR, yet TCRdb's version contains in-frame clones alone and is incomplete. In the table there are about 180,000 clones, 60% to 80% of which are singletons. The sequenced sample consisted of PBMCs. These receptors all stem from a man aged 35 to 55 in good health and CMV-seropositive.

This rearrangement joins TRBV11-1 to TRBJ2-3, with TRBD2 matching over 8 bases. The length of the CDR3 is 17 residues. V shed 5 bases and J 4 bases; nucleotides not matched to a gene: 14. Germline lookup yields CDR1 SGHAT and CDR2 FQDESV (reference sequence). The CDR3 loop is CASSHTTVIAGPDTQYF. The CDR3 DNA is TGTGCCAGCAGCCACACCACGGTGATAGCGGGACCAGATACGCAGTATTTT. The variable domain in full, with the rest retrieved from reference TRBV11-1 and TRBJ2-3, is EAEVAQSPRYKITEKSQAVAFWCDPISGHATLYWYRQILGQGPELLVQFQDESVVDDSQLPKDRFSAERLKGVDSTLKIQPAELGDSAMYLCASSHTTVIAGPDTQYFGPGTRLTVL.

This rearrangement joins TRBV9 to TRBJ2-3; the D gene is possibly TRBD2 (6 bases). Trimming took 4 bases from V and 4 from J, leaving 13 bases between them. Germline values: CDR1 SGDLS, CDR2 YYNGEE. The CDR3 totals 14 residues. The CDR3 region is CASSSGGPPDTQYF. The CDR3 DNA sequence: TGTGCCAGCAGCTCCGGAGGGCCCCCAGATACGCAGTATTTT. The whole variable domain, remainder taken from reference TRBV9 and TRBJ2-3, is DSGVTQTPKHLITATGQRVTLRCSPRSGDLSVYWYQQSLDQGLQFLIQYYNGEERAKGNILERFSAQQFPDLHSELNLSSLELGDSALYFCASSSGGPPDTQYFGPGTRLTVL.

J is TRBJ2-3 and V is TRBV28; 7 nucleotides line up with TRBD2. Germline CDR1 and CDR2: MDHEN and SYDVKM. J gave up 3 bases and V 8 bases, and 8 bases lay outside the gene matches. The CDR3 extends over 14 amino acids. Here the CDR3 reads CASSLGGSTDTQYF. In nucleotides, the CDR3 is TGTGCCAGCTCCCTCGGGGGGAGTACAGATACGCAGTATTTT.

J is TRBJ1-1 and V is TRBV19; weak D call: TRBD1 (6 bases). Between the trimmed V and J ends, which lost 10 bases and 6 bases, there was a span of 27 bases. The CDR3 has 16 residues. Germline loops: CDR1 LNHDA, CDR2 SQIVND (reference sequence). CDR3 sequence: CATNNPGQGYGAEAFF. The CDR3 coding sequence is TGTGCCACCAATAACCCGGGACAAGGGTACGGGGCTGAAGCTTTCTTT.

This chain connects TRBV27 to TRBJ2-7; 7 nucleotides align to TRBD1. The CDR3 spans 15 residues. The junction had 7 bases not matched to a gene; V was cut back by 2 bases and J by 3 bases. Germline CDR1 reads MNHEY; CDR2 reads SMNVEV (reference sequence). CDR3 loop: CASSLAPDRNYEQYF. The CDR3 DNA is TGTGCCAGCAGTTTAGCCCCGGACAGGAACTACGAGCAGTACTTC.

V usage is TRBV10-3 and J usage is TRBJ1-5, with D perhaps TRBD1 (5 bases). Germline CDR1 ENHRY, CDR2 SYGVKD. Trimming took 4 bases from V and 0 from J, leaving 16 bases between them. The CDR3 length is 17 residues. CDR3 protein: CAISGDVGQGSNQPQHF. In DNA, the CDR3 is TGTGCCATCAGTGGGGATGTGGGTCAGGGTAGCAATCAGCCCCAGCATTTT.

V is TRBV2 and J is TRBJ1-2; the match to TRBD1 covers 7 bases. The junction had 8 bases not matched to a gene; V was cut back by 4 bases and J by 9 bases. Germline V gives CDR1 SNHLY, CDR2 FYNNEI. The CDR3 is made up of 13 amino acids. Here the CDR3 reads CASSGVRQGSYTF. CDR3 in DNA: TGTGCCAGCAGTGGGGTCCGACAGGGCAGCTACACCTTC.

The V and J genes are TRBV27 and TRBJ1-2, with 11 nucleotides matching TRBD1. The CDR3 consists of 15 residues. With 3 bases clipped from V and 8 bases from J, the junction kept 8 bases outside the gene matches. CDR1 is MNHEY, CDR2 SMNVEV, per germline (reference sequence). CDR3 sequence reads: CASSFVGQGAFGYTF. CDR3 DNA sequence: TGTGCCAGCAGTTTCGTAGGACAGGGGGCTTTCGGCTACACCTTC.

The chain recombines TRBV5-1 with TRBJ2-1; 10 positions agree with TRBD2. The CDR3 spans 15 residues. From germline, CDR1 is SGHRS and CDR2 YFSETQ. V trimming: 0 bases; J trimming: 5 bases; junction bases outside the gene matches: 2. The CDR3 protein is CASSLALAGNNEQFF. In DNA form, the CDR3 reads TGCGCCAGCAGCTTGGCACTAGCGGGAAACAATGAGCAGTTCTTC.

The chain's CDR3 is CASSIGGARTRGPQHF. In DNA form, the CDR3 reads TGTGCCAGTAGTATAGGTGGGGCACGAACCCGTGGGCCCCAGCATTTT. The rearrangement uses TRBV19 and TRBJ1-5; possible D gene TRBD1, 5 bases. V was clipped by 1 base and J by 9 bases, with 19 bases between them. The CDR3 runs 16 residues. The V gene's germline CDR1 is LNHDA and CDR2 SQIVND (reference sequence).

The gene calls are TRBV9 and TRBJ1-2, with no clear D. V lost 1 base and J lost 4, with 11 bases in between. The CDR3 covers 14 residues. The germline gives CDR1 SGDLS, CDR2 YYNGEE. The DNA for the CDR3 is TGTGCCAGCAGCGTAAACAGCCCAGCCTATGGCTACACCTTC. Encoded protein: CASSVNSPAYGYTF. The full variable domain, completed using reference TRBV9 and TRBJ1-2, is DSGVTQTPKHLITATGQRVTLRCSPRSGDLSVYWYQQSLDQGLQFLIQYYNGEERAKGNILERFSAQQFPDLHSELNLSSLELGDSALYFCASSVNSPAYGYTFGSGTRLTVV.

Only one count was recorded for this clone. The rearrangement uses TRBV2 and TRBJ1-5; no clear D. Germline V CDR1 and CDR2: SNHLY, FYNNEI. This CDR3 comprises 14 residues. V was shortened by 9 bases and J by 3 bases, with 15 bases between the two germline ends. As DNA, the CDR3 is TGTGCCAGTTACCTCGGCAGGTACAATCAGCCCCAGCATTTT. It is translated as CASYLGRYNQPQHF.

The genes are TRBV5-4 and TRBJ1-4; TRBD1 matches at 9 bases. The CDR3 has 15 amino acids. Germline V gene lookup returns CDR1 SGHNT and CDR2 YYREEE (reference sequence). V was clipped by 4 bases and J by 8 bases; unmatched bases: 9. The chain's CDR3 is CASSRPGQGNEKLFF. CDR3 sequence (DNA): TGTGCCAGCAGCCGGCCGGGACAGGGAAACGAAAAACTGTTTTTT.

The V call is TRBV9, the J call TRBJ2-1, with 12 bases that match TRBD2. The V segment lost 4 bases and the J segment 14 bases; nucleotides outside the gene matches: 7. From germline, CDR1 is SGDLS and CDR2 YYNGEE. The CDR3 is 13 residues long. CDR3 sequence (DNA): TGTGCCAGCAGCCCCGGACTAGCGGGAACTGAGTTCTTC. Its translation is CASSPGLAGTEFF.

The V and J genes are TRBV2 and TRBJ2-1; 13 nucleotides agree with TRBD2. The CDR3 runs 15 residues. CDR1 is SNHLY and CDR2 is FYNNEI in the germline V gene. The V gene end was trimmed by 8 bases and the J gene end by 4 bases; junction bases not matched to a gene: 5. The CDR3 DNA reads TGTGCCAGCCACCAACTAGCGGGAGGGTACAATGAGCAGTTCTTC. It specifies CASHQLAGGYNEQFF. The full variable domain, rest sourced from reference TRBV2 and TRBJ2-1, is EPEVTQTPSHQVTQMGQEVILRCVPISNHLYFYWYRQILGQKVEFLVSFYNNEISEKSEIFDDQFSVERPDGSNFTLKIRSTKLEDSAMYFCASHQLAGGYNEQFFGPGTRLTVL.

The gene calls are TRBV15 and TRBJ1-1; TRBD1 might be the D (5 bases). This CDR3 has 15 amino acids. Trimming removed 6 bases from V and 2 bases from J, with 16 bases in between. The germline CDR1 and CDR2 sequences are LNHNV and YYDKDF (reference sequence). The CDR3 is CATSLTGGANTEAFF. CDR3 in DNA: TGTGCCACCAGTCTAACGGGCGGGGCTAACACTGAAGCTTTCTTT.

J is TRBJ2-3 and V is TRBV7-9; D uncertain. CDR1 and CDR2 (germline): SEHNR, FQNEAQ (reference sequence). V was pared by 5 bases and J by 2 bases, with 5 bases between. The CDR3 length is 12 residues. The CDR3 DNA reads TGTGCCAGCAGCACTACCACAGATACGCAGTATTTT. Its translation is CASSTTTDTQYF.